This T cell receptor (beta chain) was captured in a study of blood T cell repertoires in COVID-19. Across the whole study: Sites across the United States, Italy and Spain contributed samples from acute and convalescent COVID-19. PBMCs, B-cell-depleted T cells, or T cells provided the cDNA or gDNA that made up the material.

On this clone: The sample contains more than one DNA sequence encoding this CDR3.

Under the authors' procedure: Amplification of reference gene primers was used by the study to estimate nucleated cell counts. The repertoire was sequenced with immunoSEQ multiplex PCR; TCRdb's copy has only in-frame clones and lacks some. V, J and clone size were drawn from that table, and D and trimming were deduced from the DNA. This table has 100,000 to 150,000 clones, approximately 90% appearing once. This CDR3 has 12 residues. Trimming removed 1 base at V and 7 bases at J, with 7 bases between. In germline, CDR1 is KGHDR, CDR2 SFDVKD. The specimen was peripheral blood. The V gene is TRBV24-1, the J gene TRBJ2-7, with a possible D match to TRBD2 (5 bases). The sequence came from a middle-aged man with acute or convalescent COVID-19. CDR3 amino acids: CATSDFRGEQYF. Written as DNA, the CDR3 is TGTGCCACCAGTGATTTTCGGGGAGAGCAGTACTTC.